The clone carrying this T cell receptor (beta chain) has a count of ten or more. The record originates from a study of blood T cell repertoires in COVID-19. Study summary: Acute and convalescent COVID-19 specimens originated in the United States, Italy and Spain. PBMCs, B-cell-depleted T cells, or T cells were the source of the cDNA or gDNA that made up the material.

As processed by the authors: It was from reference gene primer amplification that nucleated cell counts were estimated. The assay was immunoSEQ multiplex PCR, and TCRdb's table has in-frame clones only and misses some. That table is the source of V, J and clone size, and D and trimming were worked out from the DNA. This table has about 220,000 clones, around 84% appearing once. Germline V gene sequence: CDR1 KGHSH, CDR2 LQKENI. CDR3 length equals 16 residues. The ends were cut back, 4 bases at V and 0 bases at J, with 12 bases in the middle. The sequencing sample was made of peripheral blood. The receptor was derived from a human donor in a cohort sampled during active COVID-19. The chain employs TRBV18 and TRBJ1-4; D might be TRBD1 (6 bases). CDR3 sequence: CASSRTVIATNEKLFF. The CDR3 coding sequence is TGTGCCAGCTCACGGACAGTTATTGCAACTAATGAAAAACTGTTTTTT.